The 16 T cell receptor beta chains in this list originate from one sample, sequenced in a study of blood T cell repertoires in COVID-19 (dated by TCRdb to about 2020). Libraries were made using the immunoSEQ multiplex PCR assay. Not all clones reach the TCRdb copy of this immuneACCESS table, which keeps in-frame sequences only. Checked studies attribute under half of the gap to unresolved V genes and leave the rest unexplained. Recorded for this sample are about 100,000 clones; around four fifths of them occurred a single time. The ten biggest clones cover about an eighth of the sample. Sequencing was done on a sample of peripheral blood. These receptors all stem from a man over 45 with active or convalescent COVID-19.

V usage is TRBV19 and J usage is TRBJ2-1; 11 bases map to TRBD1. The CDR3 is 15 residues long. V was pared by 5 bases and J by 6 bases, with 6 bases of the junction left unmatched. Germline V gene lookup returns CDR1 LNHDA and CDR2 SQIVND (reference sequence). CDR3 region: CASSRRGTGGNEQFF. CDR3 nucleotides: TGTGCCAGTAGTCGCCGTGGGACAGGGGGCAATGAGCAGTTCTTC.

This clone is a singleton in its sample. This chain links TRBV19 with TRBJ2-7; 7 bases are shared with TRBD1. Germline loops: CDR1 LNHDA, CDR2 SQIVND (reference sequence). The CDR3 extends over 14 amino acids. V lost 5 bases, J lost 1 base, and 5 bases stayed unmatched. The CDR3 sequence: CASSEPGQSYEQYF. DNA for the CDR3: TGTGCCAGTAGTGAGCCGGGACAGTCCTACGAGCAGTACTTC.

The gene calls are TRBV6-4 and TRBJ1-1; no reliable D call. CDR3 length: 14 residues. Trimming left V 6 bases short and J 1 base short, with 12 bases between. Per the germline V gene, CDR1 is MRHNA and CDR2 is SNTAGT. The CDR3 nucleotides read TGTGCCAGCAGAAAGTATGGAGGGAACACTGAAGCTTTCTTT. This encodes CASRKYGGNTEAFF.

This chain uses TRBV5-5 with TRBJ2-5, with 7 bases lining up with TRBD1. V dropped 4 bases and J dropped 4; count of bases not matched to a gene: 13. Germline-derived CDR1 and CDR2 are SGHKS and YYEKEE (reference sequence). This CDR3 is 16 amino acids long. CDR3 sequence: CASSKVLGGPPETQYF. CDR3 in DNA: TGTGCCAGCAGCAAAGTGTTAGGGGGCCCCCCAGAGACCCAGTACTTC.

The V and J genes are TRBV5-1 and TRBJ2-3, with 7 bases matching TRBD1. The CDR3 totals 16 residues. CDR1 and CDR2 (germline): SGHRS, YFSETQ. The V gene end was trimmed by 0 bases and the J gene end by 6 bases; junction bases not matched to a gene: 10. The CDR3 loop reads CASSLVARGYADTQYF. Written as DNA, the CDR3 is TGCGCCAGCAGCTTGGTGGCCAGGGGGTATGCGGATACGCAGTATTTT.

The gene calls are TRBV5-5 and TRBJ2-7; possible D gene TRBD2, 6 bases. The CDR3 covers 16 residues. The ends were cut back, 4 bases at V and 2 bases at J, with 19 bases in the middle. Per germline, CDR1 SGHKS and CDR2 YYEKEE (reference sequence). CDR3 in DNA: TGTGCCAGCAGCCGGCAGGCGGGGAATCGACCCTACGAGCAGTACTTC. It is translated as CASSRQAGNRPYEQYF.

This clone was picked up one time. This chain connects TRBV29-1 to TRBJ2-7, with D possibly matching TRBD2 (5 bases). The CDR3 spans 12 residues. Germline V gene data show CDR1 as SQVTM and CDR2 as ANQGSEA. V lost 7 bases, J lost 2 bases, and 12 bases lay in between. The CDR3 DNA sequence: TGCAGCGCCAATAGCGACCCCTACGAGCAGTACTTC. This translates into CSANSDPYEQYF.

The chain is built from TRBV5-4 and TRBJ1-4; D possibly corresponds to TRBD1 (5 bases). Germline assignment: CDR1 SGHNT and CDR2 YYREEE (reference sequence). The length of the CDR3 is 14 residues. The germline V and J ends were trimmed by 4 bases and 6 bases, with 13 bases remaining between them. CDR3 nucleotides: TGTGCCAGCAGCCCCGCGGAAGGGGATGAAAAACTGTTTTTT. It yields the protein CASSPAEGDEKLFF.

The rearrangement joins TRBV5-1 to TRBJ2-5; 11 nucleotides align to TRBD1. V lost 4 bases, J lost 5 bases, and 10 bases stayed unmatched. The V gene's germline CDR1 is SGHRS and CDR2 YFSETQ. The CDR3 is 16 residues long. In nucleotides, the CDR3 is TGCGCCAGCAGCCTCTTAACCGGGACAGGGGGGGAGACCCAGTACTTC. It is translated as CASSLLTGTGGETQYF.

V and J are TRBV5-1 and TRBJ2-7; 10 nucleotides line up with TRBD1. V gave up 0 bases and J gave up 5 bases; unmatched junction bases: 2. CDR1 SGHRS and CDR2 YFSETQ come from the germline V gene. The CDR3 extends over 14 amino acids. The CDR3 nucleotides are TGCGCCAGCAGCTTGGAAGGGACAGGGGACGAGCAGTACTTC. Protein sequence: CASSLEGTGDEQYF.

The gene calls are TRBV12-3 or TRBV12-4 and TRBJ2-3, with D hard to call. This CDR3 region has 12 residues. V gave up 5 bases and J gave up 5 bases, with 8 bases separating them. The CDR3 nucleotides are TGTGCCAGCAGTGTGAACATAGATACGCAGTATTTT. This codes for CASSVNIDTQYF.

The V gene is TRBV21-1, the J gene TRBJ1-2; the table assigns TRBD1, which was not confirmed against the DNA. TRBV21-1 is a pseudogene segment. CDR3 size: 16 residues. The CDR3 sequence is CASSLRQGQHNYGYTF. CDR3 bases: TGTGCCAGCAGCTTACGACAAGGCCAACATAACTATGGCTACACCTTC.

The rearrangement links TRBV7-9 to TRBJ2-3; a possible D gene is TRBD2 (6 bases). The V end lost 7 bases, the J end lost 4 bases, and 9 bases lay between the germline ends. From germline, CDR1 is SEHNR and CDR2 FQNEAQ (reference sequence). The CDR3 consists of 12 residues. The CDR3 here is CASKAGSDTQYF. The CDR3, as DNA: TGTGCCAGCAAGGCGGGATCAGATACGCAGTATTTT.

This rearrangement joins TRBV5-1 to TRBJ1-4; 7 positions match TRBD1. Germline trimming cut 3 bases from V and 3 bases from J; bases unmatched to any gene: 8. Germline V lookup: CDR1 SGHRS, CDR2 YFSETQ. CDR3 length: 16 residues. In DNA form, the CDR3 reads TGCGCCAGCAGCTCAATGACAGGGAGTCCTAATGAAAAACTGTTTTTT. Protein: CASSSMTGSPNEKLFF.

CDR3 DNA: TGCGCCAGCAGTTTTACCGGGACTAGCGGGAGGACGAGCTCCTACAATGAGCAGTTCTTC. This codes for CASSFTGTSGRTSSYNEQFF. The chain uses TRBV5-1 and TRBJ2-1; 15 bases line up with TRBD2. J was trimmed by 0 bases and V by 5 bases; bases with no gene match: 12. The length of the CDR3 is 20 residues. CDR1 is SGHRS and CDR2 is YFSETQ in the germline V gene.

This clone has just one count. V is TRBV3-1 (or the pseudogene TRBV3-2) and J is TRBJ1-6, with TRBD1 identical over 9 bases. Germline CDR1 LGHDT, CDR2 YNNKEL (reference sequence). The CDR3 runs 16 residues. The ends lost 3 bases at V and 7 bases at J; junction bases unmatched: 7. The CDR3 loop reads CASSQRGTGGNSPLHF. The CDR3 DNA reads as TGTGCCAGCAGCCAGAGGGGCACAGGGGGCAATTCACCCCTCCACTTT.